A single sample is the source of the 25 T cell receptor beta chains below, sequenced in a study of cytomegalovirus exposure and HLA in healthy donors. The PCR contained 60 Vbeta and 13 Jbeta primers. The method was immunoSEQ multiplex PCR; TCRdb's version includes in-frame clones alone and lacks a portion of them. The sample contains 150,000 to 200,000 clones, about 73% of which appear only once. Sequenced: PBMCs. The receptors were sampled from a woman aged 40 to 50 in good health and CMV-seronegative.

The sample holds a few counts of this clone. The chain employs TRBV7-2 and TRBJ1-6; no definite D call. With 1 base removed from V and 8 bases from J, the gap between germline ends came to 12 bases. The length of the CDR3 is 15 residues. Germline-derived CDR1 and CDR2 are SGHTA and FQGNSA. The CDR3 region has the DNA TGTGCCAGCAGCTTAGTACCGGGGTCGGATTCACCCCTCCACTTT. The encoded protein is CASSLVPGSDSPLHF.

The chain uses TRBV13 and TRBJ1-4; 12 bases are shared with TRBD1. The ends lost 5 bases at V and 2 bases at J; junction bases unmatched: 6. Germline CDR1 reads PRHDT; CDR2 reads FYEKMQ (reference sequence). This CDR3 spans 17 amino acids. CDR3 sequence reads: CASSIRDRGRTNEKLFF. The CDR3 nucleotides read TGTGCCAGCAGCATCCGGGACAGGGGGCGGACTAATGAAAAACTGTTTTTT.

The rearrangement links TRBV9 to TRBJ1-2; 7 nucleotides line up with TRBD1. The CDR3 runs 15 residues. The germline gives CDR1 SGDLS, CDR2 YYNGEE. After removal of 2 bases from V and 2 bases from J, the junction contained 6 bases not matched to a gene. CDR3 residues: CASSVGDSLNYGYTF. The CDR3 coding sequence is TGTGCCAGCAGCGTGGGGGACAGCTTAAACTATGGCTACACCTTC.

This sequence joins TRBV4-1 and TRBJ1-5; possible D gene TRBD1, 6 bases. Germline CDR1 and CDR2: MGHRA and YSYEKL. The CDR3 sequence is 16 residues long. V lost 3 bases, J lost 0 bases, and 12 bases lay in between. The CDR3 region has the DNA TGCGCCAGCAGCCACCAGGACAGAGGTAGCAATCAGCCCCAGCATTTT. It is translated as CASSHQDRGSNQPQHF.

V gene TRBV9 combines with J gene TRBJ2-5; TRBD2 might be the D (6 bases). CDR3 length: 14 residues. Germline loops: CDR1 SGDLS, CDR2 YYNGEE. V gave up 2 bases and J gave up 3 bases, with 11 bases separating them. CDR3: CASSVGGAEETQYF. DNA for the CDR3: TGTGCCAGCAGCGTTGGCGGGGCGGAAGAGACCCAGTACTTC.

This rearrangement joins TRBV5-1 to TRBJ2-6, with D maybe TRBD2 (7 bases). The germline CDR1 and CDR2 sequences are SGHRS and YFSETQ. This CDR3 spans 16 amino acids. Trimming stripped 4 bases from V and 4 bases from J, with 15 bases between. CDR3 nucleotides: TGCGCCAGCAGCGCCCGGGGGGCGAAGGGGGCCAACGTCCTGACTTTC. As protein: CASSARGAKGANVLTF.

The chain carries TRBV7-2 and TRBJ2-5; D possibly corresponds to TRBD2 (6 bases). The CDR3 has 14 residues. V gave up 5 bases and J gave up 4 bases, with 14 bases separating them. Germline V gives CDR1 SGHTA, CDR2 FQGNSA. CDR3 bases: TGTGCCAGCAGCCATCGGGAGAGGGGAGAGACCCAGTACTTC. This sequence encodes CASSHRERGETQYF. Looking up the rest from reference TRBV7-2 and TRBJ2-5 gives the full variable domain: GAGVSQSPSNKVTEKGKDVELRCDPISGHTALYWYRQSLGQGLEFLIYFQGNSAPDKSGLPSDRFSAERTGGSVSTLTIQRTQQEDSAVYLCASSHRERGETQYFGPGTRLLVL.

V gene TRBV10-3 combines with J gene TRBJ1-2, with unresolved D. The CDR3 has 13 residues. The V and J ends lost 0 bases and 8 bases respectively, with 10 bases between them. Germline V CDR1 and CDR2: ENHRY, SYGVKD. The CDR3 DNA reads TGTGCCATCAGTGAGTCCGCAGATTTGGGCTACACCTTC. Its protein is CAISESADLGYTF.

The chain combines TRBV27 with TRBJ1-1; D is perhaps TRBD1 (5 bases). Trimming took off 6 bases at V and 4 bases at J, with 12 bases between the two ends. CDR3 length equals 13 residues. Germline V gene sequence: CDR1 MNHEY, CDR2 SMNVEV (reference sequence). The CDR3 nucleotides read TGTGCCAGCAGGACTAACGGGGGCACTGAAGCTTTCTTT. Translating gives CASRTNGGTEAFF.

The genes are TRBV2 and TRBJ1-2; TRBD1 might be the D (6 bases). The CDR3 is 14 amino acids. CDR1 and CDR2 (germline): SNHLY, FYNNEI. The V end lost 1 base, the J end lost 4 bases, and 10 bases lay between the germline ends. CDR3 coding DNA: TGTGCCAGCAGTGAAGTGGGCAGGGGCTATGGCTACACCTTC. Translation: CASSEVGRGYGYTF.

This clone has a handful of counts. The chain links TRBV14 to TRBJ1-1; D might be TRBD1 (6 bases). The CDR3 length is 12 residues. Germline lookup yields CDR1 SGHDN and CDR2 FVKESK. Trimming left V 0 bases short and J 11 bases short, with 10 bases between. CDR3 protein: CASSQEPGQAFF. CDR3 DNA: TGTGCCAGCAGCCAAGAACCAGGACAGGCTTTCTTT.

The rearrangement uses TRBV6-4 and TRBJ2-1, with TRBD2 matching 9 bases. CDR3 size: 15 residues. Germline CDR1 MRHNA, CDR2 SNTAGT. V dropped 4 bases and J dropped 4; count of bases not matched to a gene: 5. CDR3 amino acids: CASSVERGAYNEQFF. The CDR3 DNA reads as TGTGCCAGCAGTGTCGAGCGGGGGGCATACAATGAGCAGTTCTTC.

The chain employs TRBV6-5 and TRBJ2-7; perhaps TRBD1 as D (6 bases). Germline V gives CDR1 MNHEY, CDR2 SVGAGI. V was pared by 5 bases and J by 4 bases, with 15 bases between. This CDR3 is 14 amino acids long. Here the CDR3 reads CASSLPGQGYEQYF. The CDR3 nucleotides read TGTGCCAGCAGTCTGCCGGGACAAGGATACGAGCAGTACTTC.

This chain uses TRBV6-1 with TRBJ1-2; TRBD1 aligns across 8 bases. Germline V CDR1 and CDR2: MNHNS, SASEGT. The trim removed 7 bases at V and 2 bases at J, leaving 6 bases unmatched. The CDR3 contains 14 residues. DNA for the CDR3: TGTGCCAGCACCACAGGGACAGGCAACTATGGCTACACCTTC. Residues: CASTTGTGNYGYTF.

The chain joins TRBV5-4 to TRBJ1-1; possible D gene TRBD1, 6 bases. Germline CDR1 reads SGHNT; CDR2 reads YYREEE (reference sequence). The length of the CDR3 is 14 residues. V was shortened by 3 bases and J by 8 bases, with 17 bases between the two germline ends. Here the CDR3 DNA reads TGTGCCAGCAGCTACAAAAACGGACAGAGGGAAGCTTTCTTT. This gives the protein CASSYKNGQREAFF.

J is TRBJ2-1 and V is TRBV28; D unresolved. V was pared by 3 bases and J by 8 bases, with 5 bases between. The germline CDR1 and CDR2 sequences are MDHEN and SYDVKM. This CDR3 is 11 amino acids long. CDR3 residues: CASSFYDEQFF. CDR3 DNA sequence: TGTGCCAGCAGTTTCTATGATGAGCAGTTCTTC.

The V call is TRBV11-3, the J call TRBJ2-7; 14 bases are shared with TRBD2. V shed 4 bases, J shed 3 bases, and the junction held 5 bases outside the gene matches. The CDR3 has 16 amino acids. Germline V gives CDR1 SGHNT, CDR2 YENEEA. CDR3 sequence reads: CASSCRLAGGSYEQYF. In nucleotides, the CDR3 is TGTGCCAGCAGCTGTCGACTAGCGGGGGGGAGCTACGAGCAGTACTTC.

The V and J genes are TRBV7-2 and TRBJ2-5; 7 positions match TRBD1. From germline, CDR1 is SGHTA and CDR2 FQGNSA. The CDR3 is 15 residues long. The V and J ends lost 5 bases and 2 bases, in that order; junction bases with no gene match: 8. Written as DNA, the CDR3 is TGTGCCAGCAGCAAGAGACGGGACAGTCAAGAGACCCAGTACTTC. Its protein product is CASSKRRDSQETQYF.

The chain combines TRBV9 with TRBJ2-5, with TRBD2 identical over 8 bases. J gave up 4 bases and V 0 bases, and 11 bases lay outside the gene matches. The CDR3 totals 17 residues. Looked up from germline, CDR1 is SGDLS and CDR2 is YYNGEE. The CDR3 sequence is CASSVGRELAGGETQYF. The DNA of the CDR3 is TGTGCCAGCAGCGTAGGGCGTGAGCTAGCGGGCGGAGAGACCCAGTACTTC.

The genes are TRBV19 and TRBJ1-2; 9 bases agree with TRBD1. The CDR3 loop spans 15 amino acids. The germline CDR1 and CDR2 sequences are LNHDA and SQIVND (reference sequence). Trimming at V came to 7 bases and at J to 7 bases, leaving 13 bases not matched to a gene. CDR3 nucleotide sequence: TGTGCCAGTACCGTAACTAACAGGGGGCTGTCTGGCTACACCTTC. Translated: CASTVTNRGLSGYTF.

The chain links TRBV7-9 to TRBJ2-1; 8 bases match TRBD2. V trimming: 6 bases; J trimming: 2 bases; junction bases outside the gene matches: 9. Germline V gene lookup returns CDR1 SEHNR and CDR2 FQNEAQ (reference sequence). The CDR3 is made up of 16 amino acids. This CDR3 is CASRPASGLAYNEQFF. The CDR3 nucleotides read TGTGCCAGCAGGCCGGCTAGCGGGCTAGCCTACAATGAGCAGTTCTTC.

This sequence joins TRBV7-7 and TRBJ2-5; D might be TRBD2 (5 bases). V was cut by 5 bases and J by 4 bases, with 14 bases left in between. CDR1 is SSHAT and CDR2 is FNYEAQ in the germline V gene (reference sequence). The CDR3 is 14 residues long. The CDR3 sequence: CASSISGKAETQYF. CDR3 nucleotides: TGTGCCAGCAGCATATCCGGGAAAGCAGAGACCCAGTACTTC.

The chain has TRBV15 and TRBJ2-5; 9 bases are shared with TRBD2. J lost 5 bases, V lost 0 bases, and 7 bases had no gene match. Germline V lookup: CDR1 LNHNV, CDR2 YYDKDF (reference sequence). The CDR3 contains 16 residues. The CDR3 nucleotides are TGTGCCACCAGCAGAGAGGGCGGGGGGGCTTGGGAGACCCAGTACTTC. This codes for CATSREGGGAWETQYF.

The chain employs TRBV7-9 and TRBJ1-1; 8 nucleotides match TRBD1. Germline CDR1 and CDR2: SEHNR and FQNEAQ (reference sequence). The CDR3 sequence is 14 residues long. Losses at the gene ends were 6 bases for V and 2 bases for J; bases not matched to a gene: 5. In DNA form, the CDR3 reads TGTGCCAGCAGGGGAGGACAGGGAAACACTGAAGCTTTCTTT. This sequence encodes CASRGGQGNTEAFF.

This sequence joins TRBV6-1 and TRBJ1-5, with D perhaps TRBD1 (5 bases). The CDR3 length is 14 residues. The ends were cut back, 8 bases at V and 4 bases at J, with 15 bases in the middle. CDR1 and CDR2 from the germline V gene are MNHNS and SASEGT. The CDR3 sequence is CASGGSGENQPQHF. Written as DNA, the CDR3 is TGTGCCAGCGGAGGATCGGGGGAGAATCAGCCCCAGCATTTT.